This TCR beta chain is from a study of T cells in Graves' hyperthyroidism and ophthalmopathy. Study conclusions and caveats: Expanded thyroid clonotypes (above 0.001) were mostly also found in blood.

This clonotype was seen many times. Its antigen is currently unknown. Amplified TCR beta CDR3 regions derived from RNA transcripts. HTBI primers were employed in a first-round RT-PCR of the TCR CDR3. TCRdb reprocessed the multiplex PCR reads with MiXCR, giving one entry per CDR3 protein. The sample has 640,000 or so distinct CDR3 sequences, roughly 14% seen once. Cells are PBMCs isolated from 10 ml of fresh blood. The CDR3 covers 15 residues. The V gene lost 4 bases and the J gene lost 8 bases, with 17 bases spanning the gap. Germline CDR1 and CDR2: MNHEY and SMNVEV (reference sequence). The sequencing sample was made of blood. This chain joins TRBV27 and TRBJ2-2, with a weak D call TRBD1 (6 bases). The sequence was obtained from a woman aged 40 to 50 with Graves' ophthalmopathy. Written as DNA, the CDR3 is TGTGCCAGCAGTTGGACAGAATCAAAGGGGGGGGAGCTGTTTTTT. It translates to CASSWTESKGGELFF.